This is a list of T cell receptor beta chains from one sample in a study of T cells after yellow fever vaccination. TCRdb re-called the 5' RACE reads with MiXCR, one entry per CDR3 protein. The data contain about 330,000 distinct CDR3 sequences, approximately 8% of them singletons. Sequences were derived from PBMCs, sampled around 45 days after the first yellow fever vaccination. The receptors were sampled from a man aged 18 to 35 who received the YFV17D yellow fever vaccine. CDR3s include the opening cysteine and the closing phenylalanine or tryptophan. Each record gives: D gene, J gene, clone size, V gene, CDR3 DNA, CDR3 protein. The D gene is left open where the match is weak. The listing skips clone size in some rows; elsewhere it reads once, few, many or a size class.

>-|TRBJ2-7|few|TRBV27
TGTGCCAGCTCCCCGACAGGAGAGTCTAAGCAGTACTTC
CASSPTGESKQYF
>-|TRBJ1-5|few|TRBV7-9
TGTGCCAGCAGCTTATCGGCAGGGACCCATCAGCCCCAGCATTTT
CASSLSAGTHQPQHF
>TRBD2|TRBJ2-2|few|TRBV11-1
TGTGCCAGCAGTACGACTAGCAGGTCGCCAACGAACACCGGGGAGCTGTTTTTT
CASSTTSRSPTNTGELFF
>TRBD1|TRBJ2-5|-|TRBV4-1
TGCGCCAGCAGCCAATTCAGGACAGGGGGCGAGACCCAGTACTTC
CASSQFRTGGETQYF
>-|TRBJ1-2|-|TRBV7-2
TGTGCCAGCAGCTCGCAGGGTCCCTATGGCTACACCTTC
CASSSQGPYGYTF
>-|TRBJ2-1|-|TRBV18
TGTGCCAGCTCAAGGCTAGCGTCCTACAATGAGCAGTTCTTC
CASSRLASYNEQFF
>-|TRBJ2-1|few|TRBV11-3
TGTGCCAGCAGCGACCTAGGGGGGATTTACAATGAGCAGTTCTTC
CASSDLGGIYNEQFF
>-|TRBJ1-5|few|TRBV28
TGTGCCAGCACCTCGACAGATTATAGCAATCAGCCCCAGCATTTT
CASTSTDYSNQPQHF
>TRBD1|TRBJ1-2|few|TRBV10-3
TGTGCCATCGAAGAGGCAGGGGGCTATGGCTACACCTTC
CAIEEAGGYGYTF
>-|TRBJ2-5|many|TRBV18
TGTGCCAGCTCACTACGGGTGACCCAGTACTTC
CASSLRVTQYF
>TRBD1|TRBJ1-4|-|TRBV4-2
TGTGCCAGCAGCCAAAGCGCCCCACAAGGGGGCGGGAAACTGTTTTTT
CASSQSAPQGGGKLFF
>TRBD1|TRBJ2-2|-|TRBV20-1
TGCAGTGCTAGAGATAGACGACAGGGCACATCCACCGGGGAGCTGTTTTTT
CSARDRRQGTSTGELFF
>TRBD2|TRBJ2-1|few|TRBV4-3
TGCGCCAGCAGCCAAGGGTCCGGGGGGGCCTGGAATGAGCAGTTCTTC
CASSQGSGGAWNEQFF
>-|TRBJ1-1|-|TRBV4-3
TGCGCCAGCAGCCAAGCCGCCCCCGGGAACACTGAAGCTTTCTTT
CASSQAAPGNTEAFF
>TRBD1|TRBJ1-2|-|TRBV7-6
TGTGCCAGCAGCTCCCGACAGGGTGGCGGCTACACCTTC
CASSSRQGGGYTF
>-|TRBJ1-2|few|TRBV7-8
TGTGCCAGCAGCACAATTGGACAACCCTCCTATGGCTACACCTTC
CASSTIGQPSYGYTF
>-|TRBJ2-2|-|TRBV6-1
TGTGCCAGCACTCTGGAGGGGAACACCGGGGAGCTGTTTTTT
CASTLEGNTGELFF
>-|TRBJ2-4|few|TRBV11-1
TGTGCCAGCAGCCCCGAACGCAGTTCGGAGTTAGCCAAAAACATTCAGTACTTC
CASSPERSSELAKNIQYF
>TRBD2|TRBJ2-1|few|TRBV6-4
TGTGCCAGCAGTGACGATAGCGGGGGGTTTTTCTTC
CASSDDSGGFFF
>-|TRBJ1-1|few|TRBV12-3/TRBV12-4
TGTGCCAGCAGTTTTTATGCTGAAGCTTTCTTT
CASSFYAEAFF
>TRBD1|TRBJ2-7|-|TRBV7-6
TGTGCCAGCAGCTTAGCGCGGGCAGGGGGCGTCTACGAGCAGTACTTC
CASSLARAGGVYEQYF
>-|TRBJ2-3|few|TRBV7-3
TGTGCCAGCAGTGGACACCCAGCGGCAGATACGCAGTATTTT
CASSGHPAADTQYF
>-|TRBJ2-2|-|TRBV4-3
TGCGCCAGCAGCCAAGCCCCAGGGACCGCCGGGGAGCTGTTTTTT
CASSQAPGTAGELFF
>TRBD2|TRBJ2-2|-|TRBV20-1
TGCAGTGCGGGCGGACTAGCGGGGGGGTTAGGCGGGGAGCTGTTTTTT
CSAGGLAGGLGGELFF
>-|TRBJ2-1|many|TRBV5-5
TGTGCCAGCAGCTTTGCCCCAGCGTCAGAGCAGTTCTTC
CASSFAPASEQFF
>TRBD1|TRBJ2-3|-|TRBV5-1
TGCGCCAGCAGCTCGGGGACAGGCTGGCGCACAGATACGCAGTATTTT
CASSSGTGWRTDTQYF
>TRBD2|TRBJ2-5|-|TRBV6-2/TRBV6-3
TGTGCCAGCAGGGATCAAGCGGGGATACAAGAGACCCAGTACTTC
CASRDQAGIQETQYF
>-|TRBJ2-1|-|TRBV4-2
TGTGCCAGCAGCCAAGCAAAGTACAATGAGCAGTTCTTC
CASSQAKYNEQFF
>-|TRBJ2-2|few|TRBV20-1
TGCAGTGCTAGAGAAAGGGGGGGTACCGCGAACACCGGGGAGCTGTTTTTT
CSARERGGTANTGELFF
>-|TRBJ2-2|-|TRBV20-1
TGCAGTGCGGTACGGGGAAACACCGGGGAGCTGTTTTTT
CSAVRGNTGELFF
>-|TRBJ1-1|few|TRBV7-6
TGTGCCAGCAGCTTCCCCAGGGAGGGTATCATGAACACTGAAGCTTTCTTT
CASSFPREGIMNTEAFF
>-|TRBJ2-7|few|TRBV7-9
TGTGCCAGCAGCCCTACCTTTGCTAGCAACGAGCAGTACTTC
CASSPTFASNEQYF
>-|TRBJ1-2|many|TRBV15
TGTGCCACCAGCAGGAACCAGGGTACGAATGGCTACACCTTC
CATSRNQGTNGYTF
>-|TRBJ1-4|few|TRBV7-9
TGTGCCAGCAGCTTCGGACCTGCAACTAATGAAAAACTGTTTTTT
CASSFGPATNEKLFF
>-|TRBJ2-1|-|TRBV27
TGTGCCAGCAGTTTATGGGGGCGCACTGAGCAGTTCTTC
CASSLWGRTEQFF
>-|TRBJ1-1|many|TRBV4-3
TGCGCCAGCAGCCAAGAGAGGCAAGCGAACACTGAAGCTTTCTTT
CASSQERQANTEAFF